The 27 T cell receptor beta chains presented below share a single source sample, sequenced in a study of PD-1 blockade in classical Hodgkin lymphoma. Each patient experienced a relapse that followed autologous stem cell transplantation, and brentuximab vedotin exposure varied. TCRdb's copy holds only in-frame clones and misses some; the assay was immunoSEQ multiplex PCR. The sample lists fewer than 80,000 clones, 65% to 75% occurring once. The input for sequencing was peripheral blood mononuclear cells (PBMCs), taken before the second cycle of nivolumab. The receptors shown here come from a human donor with classical Hodgkin lymphoma.

The V and J genes are TRBV18 and TRBJ2-6; either TRBD1 or TRBD2 may supply D (5 bases each). Germline lookup yields CDR1 KGHSH and CDR2 LQKENI. The CDR3 sequence is 15 residues long. Deletions cut 3 bases from V and 2 bases from J, with 8 bases between. CDR3 residues: CASSPGTTGANVLTF. Written as DNA, the CDR3 is TGTGCCAGCTCACCGGGGACGACTGGGGCCAACGTCCTGACTTTC. Together with reference TRBV18 and TRBJ2-6, the CDR3 gives the full variable domain: NAGVMQNPRHLVRRRGQEARLRCSPMKGHSHVYWYRQLPEEGLKFMVYLQKENIIDESGMPKERFSAEFPKEGPSILRIQQVVRGDSAAYFCASSPGTTGANVLTFGAGSRLTVL.

This clone has more than one count but fewer than ten. V and J are TRBV25-1 and TRBJ1-1, with 9 bases that match TRBD1. The CDR3 has 14 amino acids. Unmatched junction bases numbered 10, after V lost 8 bases and J lost 6 bases. Germline lookup yields CDR1 MGHDK and CDR2 SYGVNS. The CDR3 DNA reads TGTGCCAGCCGAGAACAGGGGGCGAGGGCTGAAGCTTTCTTT. Residues: CASREQGARAEAFF.

The chain uses TRBV30 and TRBJ1-1; D is undetermined. The germline V gene encodes CDR1 GTSNPN and CDR2 SVGIG (reference sequence). Trimming cost V 4 bases and J 6 bases, with 18 bases left between them. The CDR3 consists of 14 residues. The CDR3: CAWTSGLRRAEAFF. In nucleotides, the CDR3 is TGTGCCTGGACCTCGGGTCTCAGGAGGGCTGAAGCTTTCTTT.

This clone appeared a few times. This chain connects TRBV5-1 to TRBJ1-3, with D perhaps matching TRBD1 (6 bases). Germline loops: CDR1 SGHRS, CDR2 YFSETQ. V dropped 7 bases and J dropped 4 bases, with 15 bases sitting between them. This CDR3 is built from 14 residues. CDR3 loop: CASRSQGHGNTIYF. CDR3 sequence (DNA): TGCGCCAGCCGCAGTCAGGGGCACGGAAACACCATATATTTT.

The gene calls are TRBV2 and TRBJ1-1; D may be TRBD1 (5 bases). This CDR3 comprises 14 residues. The germline V and J ends were trimmed by 5 bases and 0 bases, with 10 bases remaining between them. Germline CDR1 and CDR2: SNHLY and FYNNEI. The CDR3 bases are TGTGCCAGCAGTTGGGGCAACATGAACACTGAAGCTTTCTTT. Translating it yields CASSWGNMNTEAFF.

The gene calls are TRBV4-1 and TRBJ1-4; D might be TRBD1 (6 bases). Per the germline V gene, CDR1 is MGHRA and CDR2 is YSYEKL. This CDR3 has 15 residues. Trimming removed 2 bases from V and 6 bases from J, with 13 bases in between. As DNA, the CDR3 is TGCGCCAGCAGCCAAATCGAGGACAGATATGAAAAACTGTTTTTT. Protein product: CASSQIEDRYEKLFF.

In this sample, this clone turned up many times. The J gene is TRBJ2-7, the V gene TRBV5-4; 8 bases align to TRBD2. This CDR3 is built from 14 residues. The V segment lost 4 bases and the J segment 2 bases; nucleotides outside the gene matches: 5. The germline gives CDR1 SGHNT, CDR2 YYREEE (reference sequence). CDR3 amino acids: CASSRGGGTYEQYF. CDR3 nucleotide sequence: TGTGCCAGCAGCCGGGGGGGAGGCACCTACGAGCAGTACTTC.

This chain joins TRBV30 and TRBJ2-7; perhaps TRBD2 as D (5 bases). Germline CDR1 reads GTSNPN; CDR2 reads SVGIG (reference sequence). The CDR3 is 13 amino acids. The germline V and J ends were trimmed by 4 bases and 7 bases, with 17 bases remaining between them. The CDR3 DNA follows: TGTGCCTGGACTGGTTTACTACCGGGGGAGCAGTACTTC. Translating it yields CAWTGLLPGEQYF.

This clone was seen once. The chain links TRBV2 to TRBJ1-2; no firm D call. V lost 2 bases, J lost 0 bases, and 4 bases lay in between. This CDR3 comprises 13 residues. CDR1 and CDR2 (germline): SNHLY, FYNNEI. CDR3 residues: CASSERPNYGYTF. Here the CDR3 DNA reads TGTGCCAGCAGTGAACGCCCTAACTATGGCTACACCTTC. The full variable domain, in which reference TRBV2 and TRBJ1-2 provide the parts outside the CDR3, is EPEVTQTPSHQVTQMGQEVILRCVPISNHLYFYWYRQILGQKVEFLVSFYNNEISEKSEIFDDQFSVERPDGSNFTLKIRSTKLEDSAMYFCASSERPNYGYTFGSGTRLTVV.

This clone was seen only once. This sequence joins TRBV28 and TRBJ1-4; 7 nucleotides align to TRBD1. J lost 8 bases, V lost 6 bases, and 21 bases had no gene match. Germline CDR1 reads MDHEN; CDR2 reads SYDVKM. CDR3 length equals 18 residues. CDR3 coding DNA: TGTGCCAGCAGCCACCTTGGCTCGTCCACAGGGGACGGGGAAAAACTGTTTTTT. Translation: CASSHLGSSTGDGEKLFF.

The V gene is TRBV27, the J gene TRBJ1-5, with 8 bases aligning to TRBD1. Germline assignment: CDR1 MNHEY and CDR2 SMNVEV (reference sequence). J was trimmed by 7 bases and V by 1 base; bases with no gene match: 6. There are 15 residues in the CDR3. CDR3 sequence reads: CASSLYPTGEQPQHF. The CDR3 DNA reads TGTGCCAGCAGTTTATACCCGACAGGGGAACAGCCCCAGCATTTT.

This clone has more than one count but fewer than ten. The rearrangement links TRBV11-3 to TRBJ1-4, with a possible D match to TRBD1 (5 bases). V lost 5 bases to trimming and J lost 12 bases, with 16 bases between them. CDR1 and CDR2 from the germline V gene are SGHNT and YENEEA. The CDR3 runs to 13 residues. The CDR3 region is CASSTDLLQELFF. The DNA for the CDR3 is TGTGCCAGCAGCACGGACCTACTACAGGAACTGTTTTTT.

The gene calls are TRBV5-4 and TRBJ2-7; TRBD2 matches at 9 bases. This CDR3 is 18 amino acids long. J lost 2 bases, V lost 0 bases, and 12 bases had no gene match. CDR1 is SGHNT, CDR2 YYREEE, per germline (reference sequence). CDR3 residues: CASSLDRATSGLAYEQYF. Written as DNA, the CDR3 is TGTGCCAGCAGCTTGGACAGGGCTACTAGCGGGCTTGCCTACGAGCAGTACTTC.

This chain connects TRBV7-9 to TRBJ2-7; D is unresolved. The CDR3 covers 13 residues. V was pared by 4 bases and J by 4 bases, with 11 bases between. Germline CDR1 SEHNR, CDR2 FQNEAQ (reference sequence). The CDR3 coding sequence is TGTGCCAGCAGCTCAGCCCCCGGTTACGAGCAGTACTTC. This translates into CASSSAPGYEQYF. The entire variable domain, with the rest obtained from reference TRBV7-9 and TRBJ2-7, is as follows: DTGVSQNPRHKITKRGQNVTFRCDPISEHNRLYWYRQTLGQGPEFLTYFQNEAQLEKSRLLSDRFSAERPKGSFSTLEIQRTEQGDSAMYLCASSSAPGYEQYFGPGTRLTVT.

This chain connects TRBV25-1 to TRBJ2-7, with D uncertain. CDR3 length equals 14 residues. Germline V CDR1 and CDR2: MGHDK, SYGVNS. V was clipped by 2 bases and J by 6 bases, with 14 bases between them. The CDR3 is CASSEGIQTAEQYF. The CDR3 nucleotides are TGTGCCAGCAGTGAAGGTATTCAGACCGCCGAGCAGTACTTC.

The chain joins TRBV30 to TRBJ2-6; no reliable D call. V gave up 0 bases and J gave up 0 bases, with 3 bases separating them. Germline CDR1 and CDR2: GTSNPN and SVGIG (reference sequence). The CDR3 length is 14 residues. The CDR3 here is CAWSVASGANVLTF. In DNA form, the CDR3 reads TGTGCCTGGAGTGTAGCCTCTGGGGCCAACGTCCTGACTTTC.

The chain employs TRBV19 and TRBJ1-2; TRBD1 matches at 7 bases. CDR1 and CDR2 from the germline V gene are LNHDA and SQIVND (reference sequence). The CDR3 is made up of 16 amino acids. V was pared by 4 bases and J by 0 bases, with 8 bases of the junction left unmatched. CDR3 DNA sequence: TGTGCCAGTAGTACCAGGGACGGGACAGCTAACTATGGCTACACCTTC. Translation: CASSTRDGTANYGYTF.

The chain recombines TRBV4-1 with TRBJ2-1; no firm D call. Germline lookup yields CDR1 MGHRA and CDR2 YSYEKL. The CDR3 is 16 amino acids. V was cut by 1 base and J by 4 bases, with 14 bases left in between. The CDR3 nucleotides are TGCGCCAGCAGCCAAGTAATAGGGCAGTTTTACAATGAGCAGTTCTTC. Its protein product is CASSQVIGQFYNEQFF.

This chain uses TRBV7-9 with TRBJ1-4; D may be TRBD1 (6 bases). The ends were cut back, 5 bases at V and 5 bases at J, with 12 bases in the middle. There are 14 residues in the CDR3. Germline lookup yields CDR1 SEHNR and CDR2 FQNEAQ (reference sequence). The CDR3 DNA reads as TGTGCCAGCAGCCCCGGACAGCGAAATGAAAAACTGTTTTTT. This sequence encodes CASSPGQRNEKLFF. The whole variable domain, filled in from reference TRBV7-9 and TRBJ1-4, reads DTGVSQNPRHKITKRGQNVTFRCDPISEHNRLYWYRQTLGQGPEFLTYFQNEAQLEKSRLLSDRFSAERPKGSFSTLEIQRTEQGDSAMYLCASSPGQRNEKLFFGSGTQLSVL.

V gene TRBV4-2 combines with J gene TRBJ2-7; D unclear. V lost 2 bases to trimming and J lost 2 bases, with 10 bases between them. The CDR3 extends over 14 amino acids. Germline V gene lookup returns CDR1 LGHNA and CDR2 YNFKEQ. CDR3 DNA: TGTGCCAGCAGCCAAAGACCTACGCCCTACGAGCAGTACTTC. Translation: CASSQRPTPYEQYF.

J is TRBJ1-2 and V is TRBV6-6; possible D gene TRBD1, 5 bases. Germline CDR1 is MNHNY and CDR2 is SVGAGI (reference sequence). The CDR3 consists of 13 residues. V was trimmed by 6 bases and J by 5 bases, leaving 13 bases between them. The DNA of the CDR3 is TGTGCCAGCAGCGTGACAGTTTCATATGGCTACACCTTC. It yields the protein CASSVTVSYGYTF.

The chain couples TRBV2 to TRBJ1-6; 7 nucleotides match TRBD1. The V and J ends lost 8 bases and 5 bases, in that order; junction bases with no gene match: 3. The CDR3 consists of 13 residues. Looked up from germline, CDR1 is SNHLY and CDR2 is FYNNEI. CDR3 in amino acids: CASSGTDNSPLHF. DNA for the CDR3: TGTGCCAGCTCCGGGACAGATAATTCACCCCTCCACTTT.

This chain joins TRBV5-1 and TRBJ2-1; D remains ambiguous. The CDR3 contains 15 residues. The germline V gene has CDR1 SGHRS and CDR2 YFSETQ. Trimming left V 0 bases short and J 0 bases short, with 7 bases between. The CDR3 sequence is CASSLAQSSYNEQFF. The DNA of the CDR3 is TGCGCCAGCAGCTTGGCGCAGAGCTCCTACAATGAGCAGTTCTTC.

This chain connects TRBV25-1 to TRBJ2-5; D might be TRBD2 (6 bases). Matching the DNA end better, TRBJ2-7 makes the J call doubtful. Germline CDR1 MGHDK, CDR2 SYGVNS. The CDR3 sequence is 14 residues long. Here the CDR3 reads CASSEYPGSYEQYF. CDR3 in DNA: TGTGCCAGCAGTGAATACCCCGGGAGCTACGAGCAGTACTTC.

CDR3: CASSHLGGEQFF. The CDR3 region has the DNA TGTGCCAGCAGCCACTTGGGGGGCGAGCAGTTCTTC. This rearrangement joins TRBV7-9 to TRBJ2-1; D may correspond to TRBD1 or TRBD2 (6 bases each). This CDR3 spans 12 amino acids. The V end was cut by 5 bases, the J end by 10 bases, with 12 bases between. The V gene's germline CDR1 is SEHNR and CDR2 FQNEAQ (reference sequence).

The chain uses TRBV7-3 and TRBJ2-1; D is tentatively TRBD1 or TRBD2 (5 bases each). Trimming stripped 2 bases from V and 0 bases from J, with 11 bases between. This CDR3 contains 16 residues. Germline lookup yields CDR1 SGHTA and CDR2 FQGTGA. The CDR3: CASSLAGTLSYNEQFF. The CDR3 DNA sequence: TGTGCCAGCAGCTTAGCCGGGACCCTCTCCTACAATGAGCAGTTCTTC.

The CDR3 sequence is CASRLRRQGELYSTDTQYF. For the CDR3, the DNA is TGTGCCAGCAGACTCAGAAGACAGGGTGAGCTTTATAGCACAGATACGCAGTATTTT. The rearrangement uses TRBV5-4 and TRBJ2-3; TRBD1 matches 7 bases. The CDR3 spans 19 residues. Germline values: CDR1 SGHNT, CDR2 YYREEE (reference sequence). J was trimmed by 0 bases and V by 5 bases; bases with no gene match: 18.